The following is a T cell receptor beta chain sequence with its context. The antigen it binds to is not known. Base qualities are not provided; no much larger clone lies one nucleotide away. Looking up the germline V gene yields CDR1 MDHEN and CDR2 SYDVKM. CDR3 length: 14 amino acids, cysteine to phenylalanine. Of all the DNA, just the CDR3 is kept, 42 bases in frame from base 1. V is clipped by 5 bases and J by 0 bases, and the sequence between their germline boundaries is 11 bases long. Libraries were built with the immunoSEQ multiplex PCR assay. A mixture of 60 forward primers for TCR Vbeta segments and 13 reverse primers for TCR Jbeta segments was used in the multiplex PCR. The CDR3 region of rearranged TCR beta genes was amplified from genomic DNA by a multiplex PCR assay. Amplified TCR beta libraries were sequenced as 87-base-pair reads on the Illumina HiSeq System. Concerning the study's data processing: A later analysis tallied roughly 78 million unique TCR beta chains across the approximately 670 repertoires, and about 10 million of those chains were shared by two or more donors. A nearest-neighbor algorithm error-corrected the raw reads and collapsed the reads into unique sequences, merging closely related sequences to remove PCR and sequencing errors. Alignment of CDR3 sequences to IMGT reference sequences was used to assign V, D and J gene segments. For a sequence to be retained, at least a six-nucleotide match to both a V gene segment and a J gene segment was required. Rearrangements were called productive when the CDR3 lacked stop codons and stayed in frame with V and J; all others were non-productive. Following IMGT convention, CDR3 was defined as the stretch from the second conserved V-encoded cysteine to the conserved J-encoded phenylalanine. In an earlier analysis of around 640 of the donors, sequences lacking an unambiguous match to a single V gene segment were excluded. In an earlier analysis of more than 500 of the donors, a V segment was called functional when productive rearrangements were above 56.7%, and segregating when the standard deviation between donors exceeded 5%. To diagnose cytomegalovirus status from the catalog of TCR beta chain sequences, a statistical classification framework was built. V and J gene assignment, in a later analysis, came from comparing TCR nucleotide sequences with IMGT/GENE-DB human TR gene sequences. A later analysis assigned CDR3 sequences and most-parsimonious VDJ recombination scenarios with the TCRdist pipeline. In a later analysis, each TCR beta chain was defined by its CDR3 amino acid sequence together with its V-gene family, and reads lacking a unique V-gene family were excluded. In a later analysis, approximately 640 highly shared, low-generation-probability nucleotide sequences were removed to address suspected cross-contamination and a sequencing artifact. In a later analysis, a clonal expansion index for each public chain was calculated from normalized within-repertoire ranks of inferred template counts. Generation probabilities in a later analysis came from a VDJ recombination model fitted to out-of-frame rearrangements, and those results were checked against IGoR. Hypergeometric tests were used in a later analysis to score TCR-TCR, TCR-HLA and TCR-CMV co-occurrence, with a repertoire-size bias correction applied to the TCR pairs. A later analysis estimated false discovery rates by permuting HLA or CMV assignments 20 times. In a later analysis, co-occurring TCRs were grouped using DBSCAN, with TCRdist sequence similarity added in when clustering inside HLA-allele-positive subsets. Co-occurrence clustering excluded repertoires with fewer than 30,000 or more than 120,000 public chains, plus five with anomalous nucleotide sharing. In its TCRdb copy, this immuneACCESS table keeps in-frame sequences only and misses some clones. Where compared with another copy, unresolved V genes explain less than half of these, and the others have no known cause. The V and J calls and clone size are taken from that table; D and trimming were inferred from the DNA. The sample data list about 160,000 clones, and approximately 70% of these were observed just once. The ten largest make up 2.5% to 3.5% of the sample.

The data were taken from a study of cytomegalovirus exposure and HLA in healthy donors (dated by TCRdb to about 2017). Looking at the study overall: In an earlier analysis of 587 of the donors, approximately 260 Gb of sequence data and just under 120 million unique TCR beta sequences from about 190 million T cells were reported. In the later analysis, no new phenotypic data were used to find candidate immune exposures; instead, reliance was placed on TCR beta sequences and their occurrence across donors. Every discovery cohort repertoire had been produced on one sequencing platform. The study aimed to test whether cataloging public T cell receptors could reveal signatures of past pathogen exposure. A separate validation cohort of some 130 different subjects was used in addition to the roughly 700-subject first cohort. About 300 gigabases of sequencing data and tens of millions of unique TCR sequences were included in an early release covering about 700 HLA-typed donors. Genome-wide SNP genotypes for about 65% of the 666 donors were used in a later genetic analysis, which treated that subset as a discovery cohort. On average, approximately 250,000 unique TCR beta nucleotide sequences were sequenced per donor among 398 genotyped donors of the cohort, with roughly a sixth of those sequences being non-productive. The number of typed donors differed by locus: about 620-640 for A, B, C, DRB1 and DQB1; approximately 520 for DQA1; 606 for DPA1; and about 470 for DPB1. Class I and class II HLA loci were covered by the typing at four-digit resolution. The study used immunosequencing to profile the T cell repertoires of around 600 subjects and linked those repertoires to cytomegalovirus serostatus. An earlier analysis of roughly 600 of the donors used high-throughput TCR beta sequencing to judge whether each TCR beta V gene segment behaved as functional or pseudogenic. Donor age, sex, ethnicity and CMV serostatus were compiled together with the repertoire data. In a later analysis, previously published TCR beta repertoires from about 640 donors were re-analyzed and high-resolution HLA genotyping was added so that TCR occurrence patterns could be studied. Five DR-DQ haplotypes were treated as single units for association and clustering because of strong linkage in the cohort. Of the approximately 400 genotyped donors, roughly 76% were placed in the genetic ancestry cluster associated with self-reported Caucasian donors. The study combined high-throughput TCR immunosequencing, statistical association of individual TCRs with disease status, and machine learning to predict cytomegalovirus infection status. Overall study results and their limits: In a later analysis, the rate of TCR association differed among HLA loci, with DRB1 alleles having the most associated TCRs and HLA-C alleles having the fewest. In an earlier analysis of about 600 of the donors, most TCR beta V segments appeared in productive rearrangements about 87% or about 30% of the time, broadly matching IMGT annotations. In vitro tests confirmed that a few of the cytomegalovirus-associated TCR beta chains recognize cytomegalovirus antigens. In this cohort, only TCR beta chains were sequenced, and detectable features were limited by the absence of alpha or paired-chain data. Linkage disequilibrium might explain the correlated functional status among segregating V segments, but an unknown experimental factor could not be excluded. A further reported finding was that TCR beta sequences accurately predicted the HLA-A and HLA-B alleles for most subjects in the first cohort. According to a later genetic analysis, donors in an Asian-associated ancestry cluster had fewer N-insertions in productive TCRs than the roughly 670-donor mean. According to a later analysis, most CMV-associated TCR beta chains appeared to be HLA-restricted, and the HLA associations seemed to be driven largely by CMV exposure. Immune exposure information for the cohort was limited to CMV serostatus. A later genetic analysis associated a missense DCLRE1C variant with V-gene and J-gene trimming of TCR beta chains, and an independent cohort replicated the association. Roughly uniform sequencing depth across donors was assumed in presence/absence analyses, although this assumption may not hold. In a later analysis, HLA-associated TCR beta chains showed more clonal expansion and lower generation probabilities than non-associated chains that were equally common. In a later analysis, several top co-occurrence clusters were reported to appear linked to parvovirus B19, influenza, CMV and Epstein-Barr virus. The earlier analysis of some 540 of the donors excluded roughly 16 rarely observed V segments, including chromosome 9 orphons, because counts were too low. The study listed over 150 TCR beta chains as associated with cytomegalovirus. The classifier was reported to diagnose cytomegalovirus status with high specificity and sensitivity in both the original and validation cohorts. Across donors, most TCR sequences were observed very rarely, whereas some public TCRs were present in many individuals. Because some donors lacked HLA typing at each locus, the association tests relied only on the typed subset. When HLA alleles, especially DR and DQ, strongly co-occurred, attributing TCR associations to individual alleles was difficult. The authors suggested that the approach could potentially be extended to other disease states and immunological phenotypes. In a later analysis, over 15,000 TCR beta sequences were associated with specific HLA alleles at a false discovery rate of 0.05. Some IMGT-functional V segments, including TRBV6-2 and TRBV6-3, could not be distinguished by the 87-base-pair reads and were therefore excluded. A cluster of highly shared sequence variants was judged likely to be a technical artifact of the sequencing pipeline.

The cohort was made up of roughly 670 healthy bone marrow donors. At the time of sampling, all cohort members were nominally healthy, though unrecorded immune exposures were likely present. The donor was CMV seropositive and belonged to the group of around 300 seropositive cohort members. A peripheral blood sample was collected from each donor, and TCR beta sequencing was performed on peripheral blood mononuclear cells. The Qiagen DNeasy Blood Extraction Kit was used to extract genomic DNA from the blood cell samples. What was sequenced was PBMCs. The receptor chain draws on TRBV28 and TRBJ2-7; the D segment could be TRBD2, given 6 matching bases. The receptor comes from a woman in her 40s in good health and CMV-seropositive. The nucleotide sequence reads as follows: TGTGCCAGCAGTAAGGCGGGGTCCTCCTACGAGCAGTACTTC. Its translation reads: CASSKAGSSYEQYF.